The rows below give T cell receptor beta chains drawn from one sample of a study of Ad26.COV2.S vaccination and SARS-CoV-2 variants. This table comes from immunoSEQ multiplex PCR, and its TCRdb copy is limited to in-frame clones, with some not included. The data hold around 400,000 clones, with over 75% observed a single time. This specimen was peripheral blood, taken in a trial of Ad26.COV2.S vaccine versus placebo. These receptors all stem from a person aged 18 to 65 who received the Ad26.COV2.S COVID-19 vaccine or a placebo. The CDR3 runs from the conserved cysteine through the conserved F or W. The D gene is left open where the match is weak. Some rows have no size entry. The others give once, few or many, or a class for an expanded clone.

d_gene	v_gene	j_gene	abundance	CDR3aa	CDR3nt
TRBD2	TRBV19	TRBJ2-7	.	CASSKGLAGLSYEQYF	TGTGCCAGTAGTAAAGGACTAGCGGGATTATCCTACGAGCAGTACTTC
.	TRBV28	TRBJ2-7	.	CASSSGYEQYF	TGTGCCAGCAGTTCCGGTTACGAGCAGTACTTC
TRBD2	TRBV20-1	TRBJ2-5	.	CSASRTSGPETQYF	TGCAGTGCTAGTCGGACTAGCGGGCCAGAGACCCAGTACTTC
TRBD2	TRBV5-1	TRBJ2-1	.	CASSSRRTSGYYNEQFF	TGCGCCAGCAGCTCACGACGGACTAGCGGGTACTACAATGAGCAGTTCTTC
.	TRBV7-2	TRBJ2-7	.	CASSSQTATEQYF	TGTGCCAGCAGCTCACAGACGGCCACTGAGCAGTACTTC
TRBD1	TRBV11-2	TRBJ1-2	.	CASSLGTGVYGYTF	TGTGCCAGCAGCTTAGGAACAGGGGTGTATGGCTACACCTTC
.	TRBV7-2	TRBJ2-4	.	CASSLSPRGLDIQYF	TGTGCCAGCAGCTTAAGTCCGCGAGGCCTGGACATTCAGTACTTC
.	TRBV3-1/TRBV3-2	TRBJ2-1	.	CASSQDRWGGSSYNEQFF	TGTGCCAGCAGCCAAGATCGATGGGGCGGCAGCTCCTACAATGAGCAGTTCTTC
.	TRBV6-5	TRBJ2-1	.	CASSHNEQFF	TGTGCCAGCAGCCACAATGAGCAGTTCTTC
TRBD2	TRBV9	TRBJ2-1	.	CASSEGTSGRGSYNEQFF	TGTGCCAGCAGCGAGGGGACTAGCGGGAGAGGAAGCTACAATGAGCAGTTCTTC
TRBD1	TRBV27	TRBJ1-2	.	CASSPIGTGDAMGYTF	TGTGCCAGCAGTCCAATAGGGACAGGGGATGCTATGGGCTACACCTTC
.	TRBV21-1	TRBJ2-7	.	CASSLLAGGYEQYF	TGTGCCAGCAGCCTACTAGCGGGGGGCTACGAGCAGTACTTC
.	TRBV6-5	TRBJ2-7	.	CASSFRPGRPYEQYF	TGTGCCAGCAGTTTCCGACCGGGACGGCCCTACGAGCAGTACTTC
TRBD1	TRBV29-1	TRBJ2-3	.	CSVGIPGQGTDTQYF	TGCAGCGTTGGGATACCGGGACAGGGAACAGATACGCAGTATTTT
.	TRBV27	TRBJ2-7	.	CASSPQGSYEQYF	TGTGCCAGCAGTCCGCAGGGGTCCTACGAGCAGTACTTC
.	TRBV11-2	TRBJ1-4	.	CASSLAPGRWGEKLFF	TGTGCCAGCAGCTTAGCCCCGGGACGGTGGGGGGAAAAACTGTTTTTT
.	TRBV9	TRBJ2-5	.	CASSVGKQGEGETQYF	TGTGCCAGCAGCGTAGGCAAACAGGGGGAGGGGGAGACCCAGTACTTC
.	TRBV28	TRBJ1-2	.	CASSPGPSVYGYTF	TGTGCCAGCAGCCCGGGGCCCTCCGTCTATGGCTACACCTTC
TRBD2	TRBV4-2	TRBJ2-3	.	CASSHPPGLAALSTDTQYF	TGTGCCAGCAGCCACCCCCCGGGACTAGCGGCTCTTAGCACAGATACGCAGTATTTT
.	TRBV6-2/TRBV6-3	TRBJ2-7	few	CASSYSIGYEQYF	TGTGCCAGCAGTTACTCGATAGGGTACGAGCAGTACTTC
.	TRBV11-2	TRBJ2-5	once	CASSRGETQYF	TGTGCCAGCAGCCGGGGTGAGACCCAGTACTTC
TRBD2	TRBV2	TRBJ2-2	.	CASREREGRAGELFF	TGTGCCAGCAGGGAGAGGGAGGGTCGCGCCGGGGAGCTGTTTTTT
TRBD1	TRBV6-5	TRBJ2-7	.	CASSPGTGLGEQYF	TGTGCCAGCAGCCCCGGGACAGGGTTGGGCGAGCAGTACTTC
TRBD1	TRBV5-4	TRBJ2-1	.	CASSWTGRNEQFF	TGTGCCAGCAGCTGGACAGGGCGGAATGAGCAGTTCTTC
TRBD2	TRBV5-1	TRBJ2-3	.	CASSTGLARSTDTQYF	TGCGCCAGCAGCACAGGACTAGCGAGAAGCACAGATACGCAGTATTTT
TRBD2	TRBV5-4	TRBJ2-1	.	CASSPSGTKASNEQFF	TGTGCCAGCAGCCCGTCCGGGACTAAAGCCAGCAATGAGCAGTTCTTC
TRBD1	TRBV27	TRBJ1-1	.	CASRRGDRVDTEAFF	TGTGCCAGCAGGAGGGGGGACAGGGTGGACACTGAAGCTTTCTTT
.	TRBV4-3	TRBJ2-1	.	CASSRRRNNEQFF	TGCGCCAGCAGCCGTAGAAGAAACAATGAGCAGTTCTTC
.	TRBV11-2	TRBJ2-5	.	CASSLDRGRQETQYF	TGTGCCAGCAGCTTAGATCGCGGCAGGCAAGAGACCCAGTACTTC
TRBD2	TRBV7-6	TRBJ2-7	.	CASTGGRSDEQYF	TGTGCCAGCACGGGCGGGAGGTCCGACGAGCAGTACTTC
TRBD2	TRBV4-1	TRBJ2-1	.	CASSPGLAGANEQFF	TGCGCCAGCAGCCCCGGACTAGCGGGAGCCAATGAGCAGTTCTTC
.	TRBV5-1	TRBJ2-2	.	CASRSTGELFF	TGCGCCAGCCGATCCACCGGGGAGCTGTTTTTT
.	TRBV18	TRBJ2-6	.	CASSPTTGSLSGANVLTF	TGTGCCAGCTCACCGACTACGGGGAGTCTCTCTGGGGCCAACGTCCTGACTTTC
TRBD1	TRBV5-1	TRBJ2-1	.	CASSPGTGGFNEQFF	TGCGCCAGCAGCCCCGGGACAGGGGGCTTCAATGAGCAGTTCTTC
TRBD1	TRBV4-1	TRBJ1-5	few	CASSQGVGTGDTQPQHF	TGCGCCAGCAGCCAAGGTGTGGGGACAGGGGATACTCAGCCCCAGCATTTT